This T cell receptor beta chain emerged from a study of T cells in Graves' hyperthyroidism and ophthalmopathy. This clonotype was detected ten times or more. Germline V gene sequence: CDR1 SGDLS, CDR2 YYNGEE. The CDR3 loop spans 15 amino acids. V lost 1 base to trimming and J lost 5 bases, with 10 bases between them. Template material for amplifying TCR beta CDR3 regions consisted of RNA transcripts. RT-PCR in the first round (using the HTBI primer set) targeted the TCR CDR3. TCRdb reprocessed the multiplex PCR reads via MiXCR and lists one record per CDR3 protein. The sample gives about 840,000 distinct CDR3 sequences, 38% of which show up once; around 10% is in the top ten.

This sequence originates from a man younger than 35 with Graves' hyperthyroidism. The source material was blood. The genes are TRBV9 and TRBJ1-6; TRBD1 might be the D (6 bases). The CDR3 loop is CASSVSGAHNSPLHF. CDR3 nucleotide sequence: TGTGCCAGCAGCGTATCGGGGGCGCATAATTCACCCCTCCACTTT.